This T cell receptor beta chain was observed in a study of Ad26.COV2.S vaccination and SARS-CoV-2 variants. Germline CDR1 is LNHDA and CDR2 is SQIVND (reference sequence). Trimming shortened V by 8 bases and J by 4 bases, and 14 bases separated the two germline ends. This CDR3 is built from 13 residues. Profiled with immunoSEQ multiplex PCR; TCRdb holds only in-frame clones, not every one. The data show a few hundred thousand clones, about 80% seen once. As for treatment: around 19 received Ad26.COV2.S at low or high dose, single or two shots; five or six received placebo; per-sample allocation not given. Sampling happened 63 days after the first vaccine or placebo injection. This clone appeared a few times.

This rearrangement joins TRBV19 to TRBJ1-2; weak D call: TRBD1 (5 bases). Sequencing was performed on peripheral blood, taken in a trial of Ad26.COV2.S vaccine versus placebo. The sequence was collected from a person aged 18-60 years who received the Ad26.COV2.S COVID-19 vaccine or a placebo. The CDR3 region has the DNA TGTGCCAGTTCCCAGGGACTGAGCTATGGCTACACCTTC. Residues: CASSQGLSYGYTF.